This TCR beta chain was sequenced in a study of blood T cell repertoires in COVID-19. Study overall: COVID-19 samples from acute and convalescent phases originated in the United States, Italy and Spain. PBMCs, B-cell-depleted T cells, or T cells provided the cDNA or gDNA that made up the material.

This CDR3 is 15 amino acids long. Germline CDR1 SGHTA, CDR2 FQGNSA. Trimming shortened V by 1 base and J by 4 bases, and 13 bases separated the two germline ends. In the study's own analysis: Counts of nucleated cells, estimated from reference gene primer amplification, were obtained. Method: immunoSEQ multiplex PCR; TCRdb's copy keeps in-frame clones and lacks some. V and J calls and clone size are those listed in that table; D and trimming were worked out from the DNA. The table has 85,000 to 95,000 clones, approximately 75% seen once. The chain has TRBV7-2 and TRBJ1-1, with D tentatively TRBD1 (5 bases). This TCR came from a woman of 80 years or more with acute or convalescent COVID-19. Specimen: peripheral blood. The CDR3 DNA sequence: TGTGCCAGCAGCTTAGAGGGGTCAGGGCTCACTGAAGCTTTCTTT. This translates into CASSLEGSGLTEAFF.